This T cell receptor beta chain was profiled in a study of cytomegalovirus exposure and HLA in healthy donors. The method was immunoSEQ multiplex PCR; TCRdb's version includes in-frame clones alone and lacks a portion of them. The table includes some 73,000 clones, 70% to 90% detected once. Germline values: CDR1 WSHSY, CDR2 SAAADI. This CDR3 spans 12 amino acids. V shed 8 bases and J shed 5 bases, with 12 bases lying between them. The clonotype comes from a woman aged 18-29 years in good health and CMV-seropositive. Sequencing input: PBMCs. The V call is TRBV10-2, the J call TRBJ2-5; TRBD1 might be the D (5 bases). For the CDR3, the DNA is TGCGCCAGCGGTCCAGGGCTGGAGACCCAGTACTTC. Translation gives CASGPGLETQYF.